A selection of T cell receptor beta chains follows, all from one sample in a study of T cells in Graves' hyperthyroidism and ophthalmopathy. MiXCR, applied by TCRdb to the multiplex PCR reads, yields one record per CDR3 protein. The sample carries about half a million distinct CDR3 sequences, about 20% recorded once. What was sequenced was blood. The receptors originated from a woman aged 70-85 years with Graves' ophthalmopathy. Each CDR3 is given with its conserved first and last residue.

cdr3_length: 14; v_call: TRBV30; cdr3_aa: CAWRSRDTSYEQYF
cdr3_length: 17; v_call: TRBV10-2; cdr3_aa: CASRQAYRDSPNYGYTF
cdr3_length: 17; v_call: TRBV7-2; cdr3_aa: CASSFGTSGSSYNEQFF
cdr3_length: 15; v_call: TRBV10-1; cdr3_aa: CASSEGSISYNEQFF
cdr3_length: 13; v_call: TRBV2; cdr3_aa: CASQGQGAAEAFF
cdr3_length: 15; v_call: TRBV5-8; cdr3_aa: CASSQDRVGSDTQYF
cdr3_length: 19; v_call: TRBV5-1; cdr3_aa: CASSLIKVASGSGVNEQFF
cdr3_length: 18; v_call: TRBV19; cdr3_aa: CASSSGLAGVLRSYEQYF
cdr3_length: 15; v_call: TRBV19; cdr3_aa: CATTKTGVDTGELFF
cdr3_length: 13; v_call: TRBV29-1; cdr3_aa: CSVGENSNQPQHF
cdr3_length: 15; v_call: TRBV4-3; cdr3_aa: CASRQGQAYNSPLHF
cdr3_length: 13; v_call: TRBV2; cdr3_aa: CASSEQEIYGYTF
cdr3_length: 15; v_call: TRBV5-5; cdr3_aa: CASSSGQLLHYGYTF
cdr3_length: 13; v_call: TRBV5-1; cdr3_aa: CASSTPAGVEAFF
cdr3_length: 15; v_call: TRBV7-3; cdr3_aa: CASSLRETRQETQYF
cdr3_length: 16; v_call: TRBV28; cdr3_aa: CASRYGQEGLNSPLHF
cdr3_length: 14; v_call: TRBV5-1; cdr3_aa: CASSPDGSVYGYTF
cdr3_length: 15; v_call: TRBV2; cdr3_aa: CASSELGPQPYEQYF
cdr3_length: 15; v_call: TRBV3-1; cdr3_aa: CASSPGRNLRAEAFF
cdr3_length: 15; v_call: TRBV13; cdr3_aa: CASNQRQSRHGELFF
cdr3_length: 16; v_call: TRBV6-2/TRBV6-3; cdr3_aa: CASSPTGVLGNQPQHF
cdr3_length: 16; v_call: TRBV20-1; cdr3_aa: CSALTPSGGDTDTQYF
cdr3_length: 13; v_call: TRBV29-1; cdr3_aa: CSGGQGLSYEQYF
cdr3_length: 14; v_call: TRBV20-1; cdr3_aa: CSADSGRDDDEQFF
cdr3_length: 15; v_call: TRBV12-3/TRBV12-4; cdr3_aa: CASSSAEAYNSPLHF
cdr3_length: 16; v_call: TRBV6-1; cdr3_aa: CASSPLIAGGTDTQYF
cdr3_length: 15; v_call: TRBV7-2; cdr3_aa: CASGRVNRVTDTQYF
cdr3_length: 15; v_call: TRBV6-1; cdr3_aa: CASSYSGTPVYEQYF
cdr3_length: 14; v_call: TRBV11-2; cdr3_aa: CASSPWDRRAKQFF
cdr3_length: 14; v_call: TRBV19; cdr3_aa: CASSDWGSTDTQYF
cdr3_length: 13; v_call: TRBV7-2; cdr3_aa: CASSPADTGELFF
cdr3_length: 18; v_call: TRBV4-1; cdr3_aa: CASSPARLIAGVNNEQFF
cdr3_length: 13; v_call: TRBV12-3/TRBV12-4; cdr3_aa: CASSFRGATEAFF
cdr3_length: 15; v_call: TRBV20-1; cdr3_aa: CSAIETGEAKNIQYF
cdr3_length: 14; v_call: TRBV6-1; cdr3_aa: CASSDDFSGNTIYF
cdr3_length: 17; v_call: TRBV19; cdr3_aa: CASSIAANGSSYNEQFF